A selection of T cell receptor beta chains follows, all from one sample in a study of cytomegalovirus exposure and HLA in healthy donors. TCRdb's copy holds only in-frame clones and misses some; the assay was immunoSEQ multiplex PCR. The repertoire holds about 130,000 clones, with under 90% as singletons. The sequencing sample was made of PBMCs. The source is a woman in her thirties or forties in good health and CMV-seronegative. Both conserved end residues are part of each CDR3. A D gene is named only where the DNA matches it firmly. Clone size is shown for a subset of rows, as once, few, many or a class of expanded clone.

j_call | d_call | v_call | clone_size | cdr3_nt | cdr3_aa
TRBJ1-4 | NA | TRBV7-9 | NA | TGTGCCAGCAGCTTACGCGGGGCGGGGGAAAAACTGTTTTTT | CASSLRGAGEKLFF
TRBJ2-7 | NA | TRBV27 | NA | TGTGCCAGCAGTTTAGGTGCGAACTCCTACGAGCAGTACTTC | CASSLGANSYEQYF
TRBJ2-7 | TRBD1 | TRBV6-6 | NA | TGTGCCAGCGCGACAGGGGCCTACGAGCAGTACTTC | CASATGAYEQYF
TRBJ2-5 | TRBD1 | TRBV6-5 | NA | TGTGCCAGCAGTTACTCCCTGGACAGGGAAGAGACCCAGTACTTC | CASSYSLDREETQYF
TRBJ1-6 | NA | TRBV5-4 | NA | TGTGCCAGCAGCTCCCCAAGTGGAGGGAGTAATTCACCCCTCCACTTT | CASSSPSGGSNSPLHF
TRBJ1-1 | TRBD1 | TRBV19 | NA | TGTGCCAGTACCCTCAGACAGGGACGGGCTGAAGCTTTCTTT | CASTLRQGRAEAFF
TRBJ2-1 | TRBD2 | TRBV15 | NA | TGTGCCACCAGCAGAGGGGGCGGGGGGGCCGGTGAGCAGTTCTTC | CATSRGGGGAGEQFF
TRBJ2-2 | NA | TRBV5-4 | NA | TGTGCCAGCAGCTTGAGGACAGAAAACACCGGGGAGCTGTTTTTT | CASSLRTENTGELFF
TRBJ1-5 | TRBD1 | TRBV11-3 | NA | TGTGCCAGCAGCCCCAGGGGGCGCGGGTGGCAGCCCCAGCATTTT | CASSPRGRGWQPQHF
TRBJ1-1 | TRBD1 | TRBV7-2 | NA | TGTGCCAGCAGCCGAAAGCTTCCCCAACTGACAGGGGAGAACACTGAAGCTTTCTTT | CASSRKLPQLTGENTEAFF
TRBJ1-3 | NA | TRBV28 | NA | TGTGCCAGCAGTTTAGGGCTCTCTGGAAACACCATATATTTT | CASSLGLSGNTIYF
TRBJ1-2 | TRBD1 | TRBV7-2 | NA | TGTGCCAGCAGCCCCCCCGACAGGGCTGGTGGCTACACCTTC | CASSPPDRAGGYTF
TRBJ1-2 | NA | TRBV5-1 | NA | TGCGCCAGCAGCCCCCCATTGTGGGAGACACGCGGCTATGGCTACACCTTC | CASSPPLWETRGYGYTF
TRBJ1-5 | NA | TRBV7-8 | few | TGTGCCAGCAGCTTAACGGTGGTCGCGCGCAATCAGCCCCAGCATTTT | CASSLTVVARNQPQHF
TRBJ1-1 | TRBD1 | TRBV5-6 | NA | TGTGCCAGCAGCGGATATCAGGGGGGTGAAGCTTTCTTT | CASSGYQGGEAFF
TRBJ2-1 | NA | TRBV12-5 | NA | TGTGCTAGTGGTCATTGGAAGCCCGGGGATGAGCAGTTCTTC | CASGHWKPGDEQFF
TRBJ1-3 | NA | TRBV6-5 | NA | TGTGCCAGCAGAGAACCAGGGGAAGCTGGAAACACCATATATTTT | CASREPGEAGNTIYF
TRBJ2-2 | NA | TRBV29-1 | NA | TGCAGCGTTGAAGTACCGCGAAACACCGGGGAGCTGTTTTTT | CSVEVPRNTGELFF
TRBJ2-7 | NA | TRBV7-9 | NA | TGTGCCAGCAGCTTAGGGTCAGGGAACGAGCAGTACTTC | CASSLGSGNEQYF
TRBJ1-4 | TRBD1 | TRBV4-3 | many | TGCGCCAGCAGCCCTGTCCCCTCCGACAGGGTAGGTGAAAAACTGTTTTTT | CASSPVPSDRVGEKLFF
TRBJ1-4 | NA | TRBV9 | NA | TGTGCCAGCAGCACAAAACCGGGAACAACTAATGAAAAACTGTTTTTT | CASSTKPGTTNEKLFF
TRBJ1-3 | NA | TRBV6-6 | NA | TGTGCCAGCAGTTACTCGGGGGCCTCTGGAAACACCATATATTTT | CASSYSGASGNTIYF
TRBJ2-7 | TRBD2 | TRBV7-2 | NA | TGTGCCAGCAGCGTCGGGCGGGAGGGCCTCGAGCAGTACTTC | CASSVGREGLEQYF
TRBJ2-7 | TRBD1 | TRBV7-6 | NA | TGTGCCAGCACCGTCGGACAGGGGCCCTACGAGCAGTACTTC | CASTVGQGPYEQYF
TRBJ1-1 | NA | TRBV4-3 | NA | TGCGCCAGCAGCCCCTCGGGGGGCTCAGCTTTCTTT | CASSPSGGSAFF
TRBJ2-7 | NA | TRBV27 | NA | TGTGCCAGCAGTTTATCGCGGAGGACCTTCGGTGAGCAGTACTTC | CASSLSRRTFGEQYF
TRBJ2-6 | NA | TRBV7-8 | once | TGTGCCAGCAGCTCCCTATTGCGGGGAGGTGGGGCCAACGTCCTGACTTTC | CASSSLLRGGGANVLTF
TRBJ2-2 | TRBD1 | TRBV9 | NA | TGTGCCAGCAGCGCGTTGCCCGGGACAGGGATGGTCACCGGGGAGCTGTTTTTT | CASSALPGTGMVTGELFF
TRBJ2-7 | TRBD1 | TRBV13 | NA | TGTGCCAGCAGCCAGGGACAGGGGGCAATTTACGAGCAGTACTTC | CASSQGQGAIYEQYF
TRBJ1-2 | NA | TRBV5-6 | once | TGTGCCAGCAGCGGGGGAGCAGGGAGGAGCGGCTACACCTTC | CASSGGAGRSGYTF
TRBJ2-7 | TRBD2 | TRBV27 | NA | TGTGCCAGCAGTTTGCTAGCGGGAGGATCTCCCTACGAGCAGTACTTC | CASSLLAGGSPYEQYF
TRBJ2-7 | TRBD2 | TRBV30 | NA | TGTGCCTGGAGTGGGCTGGTGGGGACTAGCGGAAGCTCCTACGAGCAGTACTTC | CAWSGLVGTSGSSYEQYF
TRBJ1-2 | NA | TRBV5-4 | NA | TGTGCCAGCAGCTTGGCCAGTTCCCGGGAAAGTGGCTACACCTTC | CASSLASSRESGYTF
TRBJ1-6 | TRBD1 | TRBV28 | NA | TGTGCCAGCAGACCAGGGGACAGGGGGCGAACGGCCTATAATTCACCCCTCCACTTT | CASRPGDRGRTAYNSPLHF
TRBJ1-5 | NA | TRBV18 | once | TGTGCCAGCTCCCTTGACAGGATCAATCAGCCCCAGCATTTT | CASSLDRINQPQHF
TRBJ2-7 | NA | TRBV11-1 | NA | TGTGCCAGCAGCTCCTCAGTCGGCGGCCTGGGTGAGCAGTACTTC | CASSSSVGGLGEQYF
TRBJ2-7 | TRBD2 | TRBV18 | NA | TGTGCCAGCTCACTAGCGGGGGAAGGGTCTTCCGAGCAGTACTTC | CASSLAGEGSSEQYF
TRBJ2-1 | TRBD2 | TRBV9 | NA | TGTGCCAGCAGCCCCGTAGCGGGAGTGATCAATGAGCAGTTCTTC | CASSPVAGVINEQFF
TRBJ1-4 | TRBD1 | TRBV4-3 | NA | TGCCCCAGCAGCCAAGATCTGGGACAGGGGAGCGAAAAACTGTCTTTT | CPSSQDLGQGSEKLSF
TRBJ2-7 | NA | TRBV6-6 | NA | TGTGCCAGCAGTTACTCTAGCGAGGGAGGCTACGAGCAGTACTTC | CASSYSSEGGYEQYF
TRBJ1-3 | NA | TRBV6-5 | NA | TGTGCCAGCAGTTCGTCCCCAGGGAACACCATATATTTT | CASSSSPGNTIYF
TRBJ2-3 | NA | TRBV5-1 | once | TGCGCCAGCAGCTTGGATGAGGGTGGGGGCACAGATACGCAGTATTTT | CASSLDEGGGTDTQYF
TRBJ1-5 | NA | TRBV15 | NA | TGTGCCACCAGCAGCGGACTGCGAGGCGGCAATCAGCCCCAGCATTTT | CATSSGLRGGNQPQHF
TRBJ1-5 | NA | TRBV11-2 | NA | TGTGCCAGCAGCTTAGGTCGGGGGGCACATCAGCCCCAGCATTTT | CASSLGRGAHQPQHF
TRBJ1-1 | TRBD1 | TRBV11-2 | NA | TGTGCCAGCAGCGTGGACAGGGAGGACACTGAAGCTTTCTTT | CASSVDREDTEAFF
TRBJ2-3 | TRBD1 | TRBV6-5 | NA | TGTGCCAGCAGTTACACCCGACAGGGGTTAACAGATACGCAGTATTTT | CASSYTRQGLTDTQYF
TRBJ2-2 | NA | TRBV2 | NA | TGTGCCAGCAGTGAGGTGAGAACAGTCGCGAACACCGGGGAGCTGTTTTTT | CASSEVRTVANTGELFF
TRBJ2-5 | TRBD1 | TRBV11-2 | NA | TGTGCCAGCAGCCCGGGACAGCCCCAAGAGACCCAGTACTTC | CASSPGQPQETQYF
TRBJ2-5 | NA | TRBV4-3 | NA | TGCGCCAGCAGCCAAGATAGTGATGGACCCTCGGGGTCCCAGTACTTC | CASSQDSDGPSGSQYF
TRBJ2-5 | NA | TRBV21-1 | NA | TGTGCCAGCCGGAAGAGGGTAGCGGGGGGGCCTGGGCAAGAGACCCAGTACTTC | CASRKRVAGGPGQETQYF
TRBJ2-2 | NA | TRBV2 | NA | TGTGCCAGCAGTGAGAGGGGGACCGGGGAGCTGTTTTTT | CASSERGTGELFF
TRBJ1-6 | NA | TRBV28 | NA | TGTGCCAGCAGCCCACCTGACAGGTTATCACCCCTCCACTTT | CASSPPDRLSPLHF
TRBJ1-1 | NA | TRBV19 | NA | TGTGCCAGTAGTCCCTATGGACGGGAGAGGGACACTGAAGCTTTCTTT | CASSPYGRERDTEAFF
TRBJ2-2 | TRBD2 | TRBV28 | NA | TGTGCCAGCAGCCGGGGGGCTAGCGGGAGCGGGGAGCTGTTTTTT | CASSRGASGSGELFF
TRBJ2-2 | TRBD2 | TRBV4-2 | NA | TGTGCCCGCAGCCAAGTGGGGACTAGCGGCACCGGGGAGCTGTTTTTT | CARSQVGTSGTGELFF
TRBJ1-3 | NA | TRBV4-3 | NA | TGCGCCAGCAGCCAAGTATACGGTTCTGGAAACACCATATATTTT | CASSQVYGSGNTIYF
TRBJ1-1 | NA | TRBV7-3 | NA | TGTGCCAGCAGCTTAGCGCGGAACACTGAAGCTTTCTTT | CASSLARNTEAFF
TRBJ2-7 | NA | TRBV11-2 | NA | TGTGCCAGCAGCACACCCTGGGCTCCCTACGAGCAGTACTTC | CASSTPWAPYEQYF
TRBJ2-7 | TRBD1 | TRBV13 | NA | TGTGCCAGCAGCTTCAAAGGGGACAGCCTGAAGGAGCAGTACTTC | CASSFKGDSLKEQYF
TRBJ1-5 | NA | TRBV7-9 | NA | TGTGCCAGCGCTCCACCAGGGGTTGATAGTCAGCCCCAGCATTTT | CASAPPGVDSQPQHF